Shown below are 8 T cell receptor beta chains from a single sample sequenced in a study of T cell repertoires in cytomegalovirus infection. No antigens are known for them. TCRdb recomputed calls from the reads with MiXCR, one row per CDR3 protein. The data contain about 920,000 distinct CDR3 sequences, around 31% of them seen just once; the ten biggest clones take up around an eighth. Source: cultured CD8+ T cells from PBMCs, taken from culture after CMV antigen stimulation. The receptors were sampled from a human donor in good health (CMV status not recorded). Some clones in this sample may be carry-over from other donors' samples.

This clonotype was seen a handful of times. This chain uses TRBV13 with TRBJ2-1, with D perhaps TRBD1 (7 bases). Trimming stripped 8 bases from V and 4 bases from J, with 18 bases between. Germline V gene lookup returns CDR1 PRHDT and CDR2 FYEKMQ (reference sequence). The CDR3 runs to 15 residues. The DNA for the CDR3 is TGTGCCAGCGGGGGGCAGGGACAGAAATACAATGAGCAGTTCTTC. This sequence encodes CASGGQGQKYNEQFF.

This clonotype was recorded many times. V and J are TRBV28 and TRBJ2-1, with TRBD1 identical over 8 bases. J lost 10 bases, V lost 2 bases, and 10 bases had no gene match. The CDR3 has 15 residues. Germline assignment: CDR1 MDHEN and CDR2 SYDVKM. The CDR3 here is CASSLPQGAQEEQFF. DNA of the CDR3: TGTGCCAGCAGTTTACCCCAGGGGGCGCAGGAAGAGCAGTTCTTC.

This clonotype turned up a few times. This chain uses TRBV6-2 or TRBV6-3 with TRBJ2-5; D uncertain. The CDR3 runs 16 residues. Germline V lookup: CDR1 MNHEY, CDR2 SVGEGT. The ends were cut back, 0 bases at V and 2 bases at J, with 13 bases in the middle. The CDR3 loop reads CASSYSLSPTQETQYF. In DNA, the CDR3 is TGTGCCAGCAGTTACTCTTTGAGTCCCACACAAGAGACCCAGTACTTC.

Worth noting for this clonotype: A read error is possible here, since a much larger clone lies one base away. The gene calls are TRBV7-6 and TRBJ2-7; D may be TRBD2 (5 bases). The CDR3 consists of 13 residues. Germline values: CDR1 SGHVS, CDR2 FNYEAQ. The CDR3 nucleotides read TGTGCCAACAGCCGAGACGGGACCTACGAGCAGTACTTC. Translated, it gives CANSRDGTYEQYF.

The chain joins TRBV7-6 to TRBJ2-1, with 8 positions matching TRBD1. The CDR3 runs 18 residues. The ends lost 4 bases at V and 3 bases at J; junction bases unmatched: 14. Germline V gene lookup returns CDR1 SGHVS and CDR2 FNYEAQ. The CDR3 nucleotides read TGTGCCAGCAGCTCCACCCCCCGGGACAGGCCCCTCTACAATGAGCAGTTCTTC. Residues: CASSSTPRDRPLYNEQFF.

This clonotype was observed a few times. The chain links TRBV27 to TRBJ2-1, with D possibly matching TRBD2 (6 bases). V lost 3 bases and J lost 2, with 8 bases in between. There are 14 residues in the CDR3. In germline, CDR1 is MNHEY, CDR2 SMNVEV (reference sequence). The CDR3 reads CASSLVAAYNEQFF. CDR3 coding DNA: TGTGCCAGCAGTTTGGTAGCGGCCTACAATGAGCAGTTCTTC.

J is TRBJ1-2 and V is TRBV4-1; 7 bases line up with TRBD1. The CDR3 is 12 amino acids. Losses at the gene ends were 4 bases for V and 10 bases for J; bases not matched to a gene: 6. Germline CDR1 reads MGHRA; CDR2 reads YSYEKL. The CDR3 protein is CASSPGQASYTF. In DNA, the CDR3 is TGCGCCAGCAGCCCCGGACAGGCCTCCTACACCTTC.

This chain links TRBV27 with TRBJ1-6, with 7 bases matching TRBD1. The CDR3 totals 17 residues. Losses at the gene ends were 0 bases for V and 8 bases for J; bases not matched to a gene: 10. CDR1 and CDR2 from the germline V gene are MNHEY and SMNVEV (reference sequence). CDR3 nucleotides: TGTGCCAGCAGTTTATCAGGGTTGGGGACAGAAGATTCACCCCTCCACTTT. This codes for CASSLSGLGTEDSPLHF.